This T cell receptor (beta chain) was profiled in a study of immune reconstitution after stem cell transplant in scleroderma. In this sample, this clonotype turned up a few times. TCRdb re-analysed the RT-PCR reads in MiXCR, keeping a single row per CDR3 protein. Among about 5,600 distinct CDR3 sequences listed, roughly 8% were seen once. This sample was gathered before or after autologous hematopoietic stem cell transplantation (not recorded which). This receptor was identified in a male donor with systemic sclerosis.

The CDR3 DNA sequence: TGCAGCGTTGAAAGATTAGCGGGGGCTCAAGGAGATACGCAGTATTTT. The encoded protein is CSVERLAGAQGDTQYF. V gene TRBV29-1 combines with J gene TRBJ2-3; TRBD2 agrees at 9 bases. CDR1 is SQVTM, CDR2 ANQGSEA, per germline. The CDR3 runs to 16 residues. J gave up 5 bases and V 2 bases, and 11 bases lay outside the gene matches.